A selection of T cell receptor beta chains follows, all from one sample in a study of blood T cell repertoires in COVID-19. Here immunoSEQ multiplex PCR was the method, and the copy in TCRdb shows in-frame clones only, minus some. The table records about 160,000 clones, approximately 80% of them present only once. Input material: peripheral blood. The receptors come from a human donor in a cohort sampled during active COVID-19. The CDR3 runs from the conserved cysteine through the conserved F or W. A D gene is named only where the DNA matches it firmly. Clone size is stated in some rows and not others, as once, few, many or a class when expanded.

D	size	V	J	CDR3	DNA
TRBD1	-	TRBV25-1	TRBJ1-2	CASSPGAGGHTF	TGTGCCAGCAGCCCTGGGGCAGGGGGCCACACCTTC
-	-	TRBV28	TRBJ1-2	CASSFVYGYTF	TGTGCCAGCAGTTTCGTCTATGGCTACACCTTC
TRBD1	-	TRBV6-2/TRBV6-3	TRBJ1-5	CASSTKLRQGHQPQHF	TGTGCCAGCAGTACAAAACTCCGACAGGGACACCAGCCCCAGCATTTT
-	-	TRBV25-1	TRBJ1-3	CAVRSGNTIYF	TGTGCCGTCAGGTCCGGAAACACCATATATTTT
TRBD1	-	TRBV6-4	TRBJ2-7	CASSDSGGYFYEQYF	TGTGCCAGCAGTGACTCAGGGGGCTATTTCTACGAGCAGTACTTC
TRBD1	once	TRBV27	TRBJ2-1	CASKLGTGTYNEQFF	TGTGCCAGCAAGTTGGGGACAGGAACCTACAATGAGCAGTTCTTC
-	-	TRBV28	TRBJ2-5	CASTAVQPQETQYF	TGTGCCAGCACCGCGGTCCAACCCCAAGAGACCCAGTACTTC
-	-	TRBV19	TRBJ2-3	CASSAPRTQYF	TGTGCCAGTAGTGCCCCCAGAACGCAGTATTTT
-	-	TRBV9	TRBJ2-2	CASSVDLVAGELFF	TGTGCCAGCAGCGTAGATCTAGTCGCCGGGGAGCTGTTTTTT
-	-	TRBV10-3	TRBJ1-2	CAISDSSGGDTGYTF	TGTGCCATCAGTGACTCGAGCGGGGGGGATACTGGCTACACCTTC
TRBD2	few	TRBV7-9	TRBJ2-1	CASSRGGTSIDNEQFF	TGTGCCAGCAGCCGCGGGGGGACTAGCATCGACAATGAGCAGTTCTTC
-	once	TRBV24-1	TRBJ2-1	CATSPGREQFF	TGTGCCACCTCCCCGGGTAGGGAGCAGTTCTTC
-	-	TRBV4-3	TRBJ2-3	CASSQAGGTDTQYF	TGCGCCAGCAGCCAAGCAGGGGGCACAGATACGCAGTATTTT